The 7 T cell receptor beta chains listed next were all sequenced from one sample in a study of T cell repertoires in cytomegalovirus infection (dated by TCRdb to between 2018 and 2021). The data were produced on an Illumina HiSeq 1500. Using fastp at Q25 and MiXCR, TCRdb reprocessed the public reads and kept productive beta chains. Each CDR3 protein appears once, grouped with its most common genes and DNA. The sample table contains a few hundred thousand distinct CDR3 sequences; only one count was recorded for approximately 15% of them. Less than 50% of the sample comes from the top ten. The sequencing sample was made of CD8+ T cells from PBMCs. These receptors were taken from a human donor in good health (CMV status not recorded). Some clones in this sample may be carry-over from other donors' samples.

This rearrangement joins TRBV7-2 to TRBJ2-1; D is unclear. The CDR3 extends over 13 amino acids. The germline gives CDR1 SGHTA, CDR2 FQGNSA. V was clipped by 8 bases and J by 0 bases, with 8 bases between them. CDR3 in amino acids: CASESPSYNEQFF. DNA for the CDR3: TGTGCCAGCGAAAGTCCCTCCTACAATGAGCAGTTCTTC.

V usage is TRBV9 and J usage is TRBJ2-7; D remains ambiguous. The CDR3 contains 15 residues. The germline V gene has CDR1 SGDLS and CDR2 YYNGEE. The ends were cut back, 0 bases at V and 5 bases at J, with 15 bases in the middle. The CDR3: CASSVESQNAHEQYF. Written as DNA, the CDR3 is TGTGCCAGCAGCGTAGAGTCCCAGAACGCCCACGAGCAGTACTTC.

This clonotype has ten or more counts. CDR3 loop: CASSLATGDWGEQFF. Written as DNA, the CDR3 is TGTGCCAGCAGTTTGGCGACAGGGGATTGGGGTGAGCAGTTCTTC. J is TRBJ2-1 and V is TRBV28; 8 bases fit TRBD1. The CDR3 spans 15 residues. The germline CDR1 and CDR2 sequences are MDHEN and SYDVKM. V shed 3 bases, J shed 9 bases, and the junction held 10 bases outside the gene matches.

The chain links TRBV29-1 to TRBJ2-7; D gene uncertain. The CDR3 is 12 amino acids. Germline CDR1 and CDR2: SQVTM and ANQGSEA. Trimming pared 2 bases from V and 6 bases from J, leaving 11 bases between. The CDR3 spells CSVEKEGFEQYF. The CDR3 region has the DNA TGCAGCGTTGAAAAAGAAGGGTTCGAGCAGTACTTC.

This clonotype was counted many times. The genes are TRBV7-2 and TRBJ2-3; D is undetermined. The CDR3 loop spans 17 amino acids. Per germline, CDR1 SGHTA and CDR2 FQGNSA. V gave up 5 bases and J gave up 1 base, with 19 bases separating them. The CDR3 coding sequence is TGTGCCAGCAGCAAGAAATATTCGATGGCCGGCACAGATACGCAGTATTTT. It translates to CASSKKYSMAGTDTQYF. Combining the CDR3 with reference TRBV7-2 and TRBJ2-3 gives the whole variable domain GAGVSQSPSNKVTEKGKDVELRCDPISGHTALYWYRQSLGQGLEFLIYFQGNSAPDKSGLPSDRFSAERTGGSVSTLTIQRTQQEDSAVYLCASSKKYSMAGTDTQYFGPGTRLTVL.

This sequence joins TRBV7-9 and TRBJ2-7; TRBD2 might be the D (5 bases). Germline V gives CDR1 SEHNR, CDR2 FQNEAQ (reference sequence). The CDR3 has 15 amino acids. The ends were cut back, 4 bases at V and 2 bases at J, with 15 bases in the middle. The CDR3 is CASSSLSGAAYEQYF. CDR3 coding DNA: TGTGCCAGCAGCTCGTTATCAGGAGCGGCCTACGAGCAGTACTTC. Looking up the rest from reference TRBV7-9 and TRBJ2-7 gives the full variable domain: DTGVSQNPRHKITKRGQNVTFRCDPISEHNRLYWYRQTLGQGPEFLTYFQNEAQLEKSRLLSDRFSAERPKGSFSTLEIQRTEQGDSAMYLCASSSLSGAAYEQYFGPGTRLTVT.

This clonotype was counted a few times. This chain links TRBV11-2 with TRBJ1-2; the D is unclear. CDR1 SGHAT and CDR2 FQNNGV come from the germline V gene. V was pared by 5 bases and J by 4 bases, with 8 bases between. This CDR3 is 12 amino acids long. The CDR3 DNA sequence: TGTGCCAGCAGCAACGGTGGCTATGGCTACACCTTC. Translating gives CASSNGGYGYTF.